This T cell receptor beta chain derives from a study of human T cells and chemical hapten exposure. Study observations and caveats: Donors were affected by alopecia, so their immune reaction might vary from that of healthy individuals. Controls had significantly fewer large CDR3 similarity clusters than were formed by expanded TCRs.

TCRdb analysed the RACE reads with MiXCR anew, one entry per CDR3 protein. The sample contains about 71,000 distinct CDR3 sequences, about 9.1% of which appear only once. Time point meaning: patch test 1, 2 weeks after DPC sensitization. Treatment: therapeutic diphenylcyclopropenone sensitization with weekly scalp DPC. Blood draws preceded each patch test application. The CDR3 sequence is 14 residues long. V lost 5 bases, J lost 9 bases, and 19 bases lay in between. Germline V gene data show CDR1 as MNHEY and CDR2 as SVGEGT. This clonotype has ten or more counts. Antigen: not known. The source of this sequence is a woman aged 40 to 50 with alopecia areata. Some clones in this sample may be carry-over from other donors' samples. The sample in question was whole blood, obtained in connection with sensitization to the hapten diphenylcyclopropenone (DPC). The genes are TRBV6-2 or TRBV6-3 and TRBJ1-1; no clear D gene. The chain's CDR3 is CASSPLSSLGKAFF. The CDR3 region has the DNA TGTGCCAGCAGTCCGCTATCCTCCTTGGGGAAAGCTTTCTTT.